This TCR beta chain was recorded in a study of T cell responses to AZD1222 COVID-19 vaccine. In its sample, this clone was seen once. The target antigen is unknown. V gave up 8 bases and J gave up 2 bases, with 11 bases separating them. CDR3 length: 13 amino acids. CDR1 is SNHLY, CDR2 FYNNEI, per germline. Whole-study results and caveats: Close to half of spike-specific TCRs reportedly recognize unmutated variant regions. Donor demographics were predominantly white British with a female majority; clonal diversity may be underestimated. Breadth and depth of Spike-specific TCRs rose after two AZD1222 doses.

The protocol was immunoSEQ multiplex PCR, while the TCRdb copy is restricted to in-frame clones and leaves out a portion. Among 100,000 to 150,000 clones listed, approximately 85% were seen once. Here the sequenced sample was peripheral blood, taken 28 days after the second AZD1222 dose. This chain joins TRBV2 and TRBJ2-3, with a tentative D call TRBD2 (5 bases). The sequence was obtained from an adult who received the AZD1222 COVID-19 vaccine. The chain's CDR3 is CASLLVPTDTQYF. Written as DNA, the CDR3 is TGTGCCAGCCTACTAGTCCCCACAGATACGCAGTATTTT.